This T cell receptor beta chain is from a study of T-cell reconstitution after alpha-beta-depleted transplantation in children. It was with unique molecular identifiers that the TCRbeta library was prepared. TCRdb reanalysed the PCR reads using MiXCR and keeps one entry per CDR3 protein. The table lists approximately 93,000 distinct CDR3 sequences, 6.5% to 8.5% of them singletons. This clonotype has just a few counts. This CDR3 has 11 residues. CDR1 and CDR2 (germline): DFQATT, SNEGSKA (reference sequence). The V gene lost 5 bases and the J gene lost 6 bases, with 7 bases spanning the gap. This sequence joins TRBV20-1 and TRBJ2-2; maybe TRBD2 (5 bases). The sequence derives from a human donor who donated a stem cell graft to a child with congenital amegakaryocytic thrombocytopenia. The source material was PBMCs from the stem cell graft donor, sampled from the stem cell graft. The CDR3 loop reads CSAGEPGELFF. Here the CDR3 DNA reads TGCAGTGCTGGGGAGCCCGGGGAGCTGTTTTTT.